A single sample is the source of the 12 T cell receptor beta chains below, sequenced in a study of T cells expressing NK-cell markers. TCRdb reworked the 5' RACE reads into one entry per CDR3 protein, no DNA. In all, the sample yields some 340,000 distinct CDR3 sequences. Sequencing was carried out using blood T cells: a sorted CD56 or NKG2C T cell subset, CD4+ or CD8+ T cells, or bulk PBMC T cells (not recorded which). The receptors were sampled from a man aged 18-70 years in good health.

This chain connects TRBV5-6 to TRBJ2-6; as DNA is missing, the TRBD1 call by TCRdb cannot be tested. The CDR3 has 15 amino acids. In germline, CDR1 is SGHDT, CDR2 YYEEEE. Here the CDR3 reads CASGQTGTGANVLTF.

This chain connects TRBV12-3 or TRBV12-4 to TRBJ2-7; TCRdb picks TRBD1, but there is no DNA to check that call. The CDR3 length is 15 residues. The chain's CDR3 is CASSLDPDRTYEQYF.

This chain connects TRBV28 to TRBJ1-6; the D call of TRBD1 rests on TCRdb alone, since no DNA is present to check it. Germline values: CDR1 MDHEN, CDR2 SYDVKM. This CDR3 is built from 15 residues. This CDR3 reads CASRKGGGNNSPLHF. Combining the CDR3 with reference TRBV28 and TRBJ1-6 gives the whole variable domain DVKVTQSSRYLVKRTGEKVFLECVQDMDHENMFWYRQDPGLGLRLIYFSYDVKMKEKGDIPEGYSVSREKKERFSLILESASTNQTSMYLCASRKGGGNNSPLHFGNGTRLTVT.

The rearrangement uses TRBV14 and TRBJ1-2. The CDR3 spans 14 residues. In germline, CDR1 is SGHDN, CDR2 FVKESK. This CDR3 reads CASSQAEGSYGYTF.

V usage is TRBV12-3 or TRBV12-4 and J usage is TRBJ2-3; TCRdb outputs TRBD2, but without DNA this stays unchecked. CDR3 length: 16 amino acids. CDR3 sequence: CASSRLAGEYTDTQYF.

The V call is TRBV7-2, the J call TRBJ1-3. The germline CDR1 and CDR2 sequences are SGHTA and FQGNSA. The CDR3 totals 15 residues. CDR3 in amino acids: CASSTDKTGGNTIYF.

The chain joins TRBV7-9 to TRBJ1-2; TCRdb indicates TRBD1, and absent DNA this call remains unverified. The length of the CDR3 is 12 residues. CDR1 and CDR2 (germline): SEHNR, FQNEAQ (reference sequence). The CDR3 protein is CASSWGLGGYTF. The full variable domain, completed using reference TRBV7-9 and TRBJ1-2, is DTGVSQNPRHKITKRGQNVTFRCDPISEHNRLYWYRQTLGQGPEFLTYFQNEAQLEKSRLLSDRFSAERPKGSFSTLEIQRTEQGDSAMYLCASSWGLGGYTFGSGTRLTVV.

V and J are TRBV5-1 and TRBJ1-1; TCRdb names TRBD1, which stays unverified in the absence of DNA. Looked up from germline, CDR1 is SGHRS and CDR2 is YFSETQ. The CDR3 consists of 16 residues. The CDR3 protein is CASSLDAGKMNTEAFF.

The chain employs TRBV25-1 and TRBJ1-2; TCRdb names TRBD1, which stays unverified in the absence of DNA. The CDR3 length is 14 residues. Germline-derived CDR1 and CDR2 are MGHDK and SYGVNS. CDR3 loop: CASSSKRWDRGYTF.

The chain employs TRBV28 and TRBJ1-6; TCRdb's assignment of TRBD1 cannot be checked, as there is no DNA. The CDR3 runs to 15 residues. Germline V gives CDR1 MDHEN, CDR2 SYDVKM. CDR3 region: CASRAGGQGHSPLHF.

This chain joins TRBV27 and TRBJ2-5. This CDR3 is built from 13 residues. Germline V CDR1 and CDR2: MNHEY, SMNVEV (reference sequence). CDR3 in amino acids: CASSFSNGETQYF.

This chain connects TRBV4-2 to TRBJ1-2; TCRdb lists TRBD1, though no DNA is available to test this call. The CDR3 sequence is 15 residues long. Germline V gene lookup returns CDR1 LGHNA and CDR2 YNFKEQ. This chain's CDR3 is CASTPESNYNYGYTF.